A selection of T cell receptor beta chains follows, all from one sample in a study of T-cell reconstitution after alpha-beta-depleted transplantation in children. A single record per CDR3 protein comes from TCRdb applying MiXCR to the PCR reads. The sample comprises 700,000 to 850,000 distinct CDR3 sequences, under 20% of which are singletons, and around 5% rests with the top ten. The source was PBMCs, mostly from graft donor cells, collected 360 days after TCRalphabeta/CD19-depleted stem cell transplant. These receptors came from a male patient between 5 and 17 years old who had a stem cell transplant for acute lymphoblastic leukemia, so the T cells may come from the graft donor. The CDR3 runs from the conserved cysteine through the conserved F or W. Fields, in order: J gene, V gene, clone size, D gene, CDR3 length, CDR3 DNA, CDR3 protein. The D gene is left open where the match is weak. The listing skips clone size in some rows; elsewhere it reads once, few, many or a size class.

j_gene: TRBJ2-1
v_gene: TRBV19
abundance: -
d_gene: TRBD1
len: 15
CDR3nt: TGTGCCAGTAGAACACAGGGGGCTCTTTCGAATGAGCAGTTCTTC
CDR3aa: CASRTQGALSNEQFF

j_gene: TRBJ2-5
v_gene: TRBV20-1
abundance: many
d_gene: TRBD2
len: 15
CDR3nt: TGCAGTGCTAGCCCCCTAGCGGGAGGGAGAGAGACCCAGTACTTC
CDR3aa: CSASPLAGGRETQYF

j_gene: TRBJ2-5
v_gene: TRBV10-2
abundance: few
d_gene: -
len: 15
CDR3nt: TGCGCCAGCAGTGCGACGGTATCCGCTCGGGAGACCCAGTACTTC
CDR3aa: CASSATVSARETQYF

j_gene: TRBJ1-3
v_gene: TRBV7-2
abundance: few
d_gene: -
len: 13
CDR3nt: TGTGCCAGCAGCTTAGCGCTAATAAACACCATATATTTT
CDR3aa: CASSLALINTIYF

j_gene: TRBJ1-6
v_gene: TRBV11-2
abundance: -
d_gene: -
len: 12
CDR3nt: TGTGCCAGCAGTCACTATAATTCACCCCTCCACTTT
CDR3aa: CASSHYNSPLHF

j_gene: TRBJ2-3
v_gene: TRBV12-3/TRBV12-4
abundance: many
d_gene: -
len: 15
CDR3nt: TGTGCCAGCAGTTTTCGACTCGGAGACACAGATACGCAGTATTTT
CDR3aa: CASSFRLGDTDTQYF

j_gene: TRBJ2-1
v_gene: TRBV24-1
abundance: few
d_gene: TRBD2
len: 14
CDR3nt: TGTGCCACCAGTGGTCGACTAGCTGTCCTAGGGCAGTTCTTC
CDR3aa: CATSGRLAVLGQFF

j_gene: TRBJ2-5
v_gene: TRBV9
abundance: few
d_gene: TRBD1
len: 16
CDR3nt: TGTGCCAGCAGCGTAGGCGGGACAGGCCTACAAGAGACCCAGTACTTC
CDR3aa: CASSVGGTGLQETQYF

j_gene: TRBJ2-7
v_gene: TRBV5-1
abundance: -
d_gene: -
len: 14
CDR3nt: TGCGCCAGCAGCTTGTCAGGGCCCACCCTCGAGCAGTACTTC
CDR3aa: CASSLSGPTLEQYF

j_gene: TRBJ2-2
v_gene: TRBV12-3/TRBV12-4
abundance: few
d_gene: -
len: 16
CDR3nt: TGTGCCAGCAGTCCGCGACAGGAGGCGAACACCGGGGAGCTGTTTTTT
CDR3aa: CASSPRQEANTGELFF

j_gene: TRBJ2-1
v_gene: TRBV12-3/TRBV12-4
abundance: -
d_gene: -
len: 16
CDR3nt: TGTGCCAGCAGTTTCAGTGGTCCCACGGCGAACAATGAGCAGTTCTTC
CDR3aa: CASSFSGPTANNEQFF

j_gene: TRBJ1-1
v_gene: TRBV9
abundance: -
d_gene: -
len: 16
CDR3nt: TGTGCCAGCAGCGTAGATTCCAGGGTTTCGGGCACTGAAGCTTTCTTT
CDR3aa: CASSVDSRVSGTEAFF

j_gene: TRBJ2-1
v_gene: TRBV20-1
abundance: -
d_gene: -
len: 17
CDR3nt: TGCAGTGCTAGGGGGAGCCTAAGGGTAGCGAGACACAATGAGCAGTTCTTC
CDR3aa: CSARGSLRVARHNEQFF

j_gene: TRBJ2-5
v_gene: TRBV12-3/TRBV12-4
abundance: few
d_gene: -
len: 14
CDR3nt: TGTGCCAGCAGTTTAGAGGTTTACCAAGAGACCCAGTACTTC
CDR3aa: CASSLEVYQETQYF

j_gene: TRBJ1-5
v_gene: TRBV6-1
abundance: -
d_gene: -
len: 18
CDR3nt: TGTGCCAGCAGCCCCTTAGGCGGGACATCAGGTTACAATCAGCCCCAGCATTTT
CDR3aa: CASSPLGGTSGYNQPQHF

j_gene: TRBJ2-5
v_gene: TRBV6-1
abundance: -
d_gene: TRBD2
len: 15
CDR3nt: TGTGCCAGCAGTCGTCTAGCGGGAGGAGGGAAGACCCAGTACTTC
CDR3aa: CASSRLAGGGKTQYF

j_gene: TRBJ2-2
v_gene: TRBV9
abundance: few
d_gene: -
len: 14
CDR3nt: TGTGCCAGCAGTTTAGGGGTGGACACCGGGGAGCTGTTTTTT
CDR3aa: CASSLGVDTGELFF

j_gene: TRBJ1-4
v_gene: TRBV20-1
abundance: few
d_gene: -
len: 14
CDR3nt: TGCAGTGCTCGACAGATTGCAACTAATGAAAAACTGTTTTTT
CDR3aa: CSARQIATNEKLFF

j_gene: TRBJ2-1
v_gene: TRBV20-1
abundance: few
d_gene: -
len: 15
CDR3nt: TGCAGTCCAGAGTCGGGGCCGCGGTCCTACAATGAGCAGTTCTTC
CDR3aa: CSPESGPRSYNEQFF

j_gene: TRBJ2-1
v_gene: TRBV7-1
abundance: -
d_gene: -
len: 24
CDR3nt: TGTGCCAGCAGCTCTAATGGGGCGCACGGTCGGGTCTTCCCCCGTCAGCCCCCACACAATGAGCAGTTCTTC
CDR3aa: CASSSNGAHGRVFPRQPPHNEQFF

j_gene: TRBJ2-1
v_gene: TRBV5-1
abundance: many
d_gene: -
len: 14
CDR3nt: TGCGCCAGCAGCTTGACAGGGTCGGGGAATGAGCAGTTCTTC
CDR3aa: CASSLTGSGNEQFF

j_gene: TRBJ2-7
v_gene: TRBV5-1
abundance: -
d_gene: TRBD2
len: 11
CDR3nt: TGCGCCAGCAAGAGCGGGGCTGAGCAGTACTTC
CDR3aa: CASKSGAEQYF

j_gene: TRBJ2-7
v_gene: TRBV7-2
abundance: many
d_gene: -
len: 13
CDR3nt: TGTGCCAGCAGCTTCTCTTCCGTCTACGAGCAGTACTTC
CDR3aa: CASSFSSVYEQYF

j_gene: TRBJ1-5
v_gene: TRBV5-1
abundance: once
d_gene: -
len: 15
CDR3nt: TGCGCCAGCAGCTTGGGGGCAGCACCCGGTCAGCCCCAGCATTTT
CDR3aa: CASSLGAAPGQPQHF

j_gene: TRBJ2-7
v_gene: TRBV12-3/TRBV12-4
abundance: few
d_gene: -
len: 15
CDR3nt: TGTGCCAGCAGCCGGGGACAATCGCGGGCCTACGAGCAGTACTTC
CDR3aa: CASSRGQSRAYEQYF

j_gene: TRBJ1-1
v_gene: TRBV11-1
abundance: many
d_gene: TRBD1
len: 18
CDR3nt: TGTGCCAGCAGGGGGACCTTGGGGACAGGCTCATCGAACACTGAAGCTTTCTTT
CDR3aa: CASRGTLGTGSSNTEAFF

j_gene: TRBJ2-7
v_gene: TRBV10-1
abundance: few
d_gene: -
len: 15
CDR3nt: TGCGCCAGCAGCCTCGACCCTGTCGGCGATTACGAGCAGTACTTC
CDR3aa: CASSLDPVGDYEQYF

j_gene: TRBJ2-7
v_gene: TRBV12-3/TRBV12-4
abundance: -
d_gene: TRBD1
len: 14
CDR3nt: TGTGCCAGCAGTCACCGACAGGGTTCGCACGAGCAGTACTTC
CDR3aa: CASSHRQGSHEQYF

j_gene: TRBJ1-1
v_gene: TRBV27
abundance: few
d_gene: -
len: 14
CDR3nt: TGTGCCAGCAGTCAGGACCGATTGAACACTGAAGCTTTCTTT
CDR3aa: CASSQDRLNTEAFF

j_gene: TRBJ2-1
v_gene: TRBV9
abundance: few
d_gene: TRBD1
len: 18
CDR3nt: TGTGCCAGCAGCGCACACCCCGGACAGGGAAGCTCCTACAATGAGCAGTTCTTC
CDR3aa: CASSAHPGQGSSYNEQFF

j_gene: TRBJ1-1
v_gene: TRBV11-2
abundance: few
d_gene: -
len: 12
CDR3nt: TGTGCCAGCAGCTTAGCCGTCGCTGAAGCTTTCTTT
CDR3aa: CASSLAVAEAFF

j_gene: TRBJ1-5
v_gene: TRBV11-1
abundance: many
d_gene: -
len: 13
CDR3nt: TGTGCCAGCAGCCAAAGTTGGGGTGGGCCCCAGCATTTT
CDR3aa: CASSQSWGGPQHF

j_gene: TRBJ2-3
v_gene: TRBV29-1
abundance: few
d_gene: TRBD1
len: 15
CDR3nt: TGCAGCGTTGACCCTCAGGGGGCAAGGGCAGATACGCAGTATTTT
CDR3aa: CSVDPQGARADTQYF

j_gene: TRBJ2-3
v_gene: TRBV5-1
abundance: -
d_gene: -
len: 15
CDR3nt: TGCGCCAGCAGCTTGGACAGGGAGGGCGCAGATACGCAGTATTTT
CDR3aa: CASSLDREGADTQYF

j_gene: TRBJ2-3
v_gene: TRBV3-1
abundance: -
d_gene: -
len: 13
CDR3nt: TGTGCCAGCAGCCAAGTCTCGGGAGATACGCAGTATTTT
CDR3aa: CASSQVSGDTQYF

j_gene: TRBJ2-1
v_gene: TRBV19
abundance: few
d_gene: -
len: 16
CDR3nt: TGTGCCAGTAGTAGAGCCGGCGTAACCATGGTGTATGAGCAGTTCTTC
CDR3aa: CASSRAGVTMVYEQFF

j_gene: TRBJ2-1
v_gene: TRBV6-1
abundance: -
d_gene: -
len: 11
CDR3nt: TGTGCCAGCAGTGGACAGCCCAATGGTGTCTTC
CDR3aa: CASSGQPNGVF

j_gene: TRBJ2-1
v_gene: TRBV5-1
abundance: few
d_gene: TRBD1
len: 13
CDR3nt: TGCGCCAGCAGCTTAGGGGGCTGGGATGAGCAGTTCTTC
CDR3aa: CASSLGGWDEQFF